Each of the 7 T cell receptor beta chains below was sequenced from the same sample in a study of read filtering for tumor transcriptome and immune sequencing. The library was built from around 380 ng RNA with molecular barcoded adaptors for alpha/delta and beta/gamma chains. TCRdb fed the reads into MiXCR, producing one record per CDR3 protein. Seen here are tens of thousands of distinct CDR3 sequences, roughly an eighth observed once, and the top ten hold 5.5% to 7%. The sequenced material came from a population of CD138-negative cells sorted from bone marrow. The receptors here all came from a donor aged 40 or older with multiple myeloma.

A few counts support this clonotype. The chain links TRBV14 to TRBJ2-2; no definite D call. V dropped 1 base and J dropped 5 bases, with 14 bases sitting between them. CDR1 SGHDN and CDR2 FVKESK come from the germline V gene. There are 16 residues in the CDR3. The CDR3 region is CASSQAFGPQTGELFF. CDR3 coding DNA: TGTGCCAGCAGCCAAGCTTTTGGGCCCCAGACCGGGGAGCTGTTTTTT.

The sample holds many counts of this clonotype. The CDR3 sequence is CASSRREESYNEQFF. The CDR3 coding sequence is TGTGCCAGCAGCAGAAGAGAGGAATCCTACAATGAGCAGTTCTTC. The chain is built from TRBV3-1 and TRBJ2-1; no clear D gene. The CDR3 runs to 15 residues. Germline loops: CDR1 LGHDT, CDR2 YNNKEL (reference sequence). Trimming took 5 bases from V and 1 from J, leaving 12 bases between them.

Written as DNA, the CDR3 is TGCAGCGCGGGTCACAACACCGGGGAGCTGTTTTTT. It codes for CSAGHNTGELFF. The chain uses TRBV29-1 and TRBJ2-2; no firm D call. The CDR3 consists of 12 residues. The V and J ends lost 7 bases and 2 bases respectively, with 8 bases between them. In germline, CDR1 is SQVTM, CDR2 ANQGSEA.

This clonotype has just a few counts. This chain joins TRBV7-3 and TRBJ2-7; the D call may be TRBD1 or TRBD2 (5 bases each). Germline CDR1 is SGHTA and CDR2 is FQGTGA. V dropped 8 bases and J dropped 6 bases, with 11 bases sitting between them. The CDR3 consists of 11 residues. In DNA form, the CDR3 reads TGTGCCAGCCTCGGGGCCGGCGAGCAGTACTTC. The encoded protein is CASLGAGEQYF.

By sample share, this clonotype is medium-sized. The CDR3 reads CATESEVQFF. The CDR3 region has the DNA TGTGCCACTGAATCGGAAGTGCAGTTCTTC. The J gene is TRBJ2-1, the V gene TRBV10-3; D is unclear. This CDR3 is built from 10 residues. V lost 10 bases to trimming and J lost 12 bases, with 13 bases between them. Germline V gene data show CDR1 as ENHRY and CDR2 as SYGVKD.

The chain has TRBV2 and TRBJ2-1; perhaps TRBD1 as D (6 bases). This CDR3 is built from 14 residues. V was shortened by 8 bases and J by 3 bases, with 14 bases between the two germline ends. CDR1 and CDR2 from the germline V gene are SNHLY and FYNNEI. CDR3 region: CASLPTGSYNEQFF. DNA for the CDR3: TGTGCCAGCCTTCCGACAGGCAGCTACAATGAGCAGTTCTTC.

There are a few counts of this clonotype. V is TRBV19 and J is TRBJ2-7; 9 bases map to TRBD2. This CDR3 contains 19 residues. CDR1 LNHDA and CDR2 SQIVND come from the germline V gene (reference sequence). Trimming cost V 3 bases and J 2 bases; bases outside gene matches: 17. DNA of the CDR3: TGTGCCAGTAGTATCGGGGGGCTAGCGGGACCTACAGCGCCCTACGAGCAGTACTTC. It codes for CASSIGGLAGPTAPYEQYF.